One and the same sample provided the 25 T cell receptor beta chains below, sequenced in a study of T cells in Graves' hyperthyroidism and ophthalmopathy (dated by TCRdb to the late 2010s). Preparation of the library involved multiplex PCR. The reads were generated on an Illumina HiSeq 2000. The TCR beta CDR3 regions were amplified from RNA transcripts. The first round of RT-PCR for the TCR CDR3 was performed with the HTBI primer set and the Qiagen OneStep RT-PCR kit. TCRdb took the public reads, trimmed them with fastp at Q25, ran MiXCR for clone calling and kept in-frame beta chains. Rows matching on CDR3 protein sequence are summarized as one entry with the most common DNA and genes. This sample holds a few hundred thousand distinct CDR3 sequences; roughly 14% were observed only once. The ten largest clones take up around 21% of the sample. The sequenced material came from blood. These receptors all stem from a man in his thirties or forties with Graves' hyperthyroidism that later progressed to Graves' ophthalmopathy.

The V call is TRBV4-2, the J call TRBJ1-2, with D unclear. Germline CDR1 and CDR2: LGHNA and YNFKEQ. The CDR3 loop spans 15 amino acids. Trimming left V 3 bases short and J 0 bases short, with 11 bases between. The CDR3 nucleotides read TGTGCCAGCAGCCACTACAGTTCGACTAACTATGGCTACACCTTC. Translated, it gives CASSHYSSTNYGYTF.

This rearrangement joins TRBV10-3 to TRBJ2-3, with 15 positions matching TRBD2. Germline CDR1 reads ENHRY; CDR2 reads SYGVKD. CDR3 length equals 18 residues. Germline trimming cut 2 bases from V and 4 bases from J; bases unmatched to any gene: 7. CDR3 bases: TGTGCCATCAGTGAGATTTGGACTAGCGGGGGGGGATCAGATACGCAGTATTTT. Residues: CAISEIWTSGGGSDTQYF.

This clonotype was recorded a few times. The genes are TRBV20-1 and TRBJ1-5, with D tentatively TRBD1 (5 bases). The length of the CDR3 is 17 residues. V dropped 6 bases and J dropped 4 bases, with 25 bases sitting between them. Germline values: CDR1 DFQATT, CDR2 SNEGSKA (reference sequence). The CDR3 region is CSAKAGGGGLGNQPQHF. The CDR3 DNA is TGCAGTGCAAAAGCTGGCGGGGGGGGTCTTGGGAATCAGCCCCAGCATTTT.

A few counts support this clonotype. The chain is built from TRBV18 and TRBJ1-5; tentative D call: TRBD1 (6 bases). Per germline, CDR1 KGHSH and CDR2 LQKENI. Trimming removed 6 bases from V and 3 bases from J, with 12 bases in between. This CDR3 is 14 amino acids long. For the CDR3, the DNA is TGTGCCAGCTCTATTGACAGGCACAATCAGCCCCAGCATTTT. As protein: CASSIDRHNQPQHF.

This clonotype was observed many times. This CDR3 is CASSHDGGITGELFF. In DNA, the CDR3 is TGTGCCAGCAGCCACGACGGGGGTATCACCGGGGAGCTGTTTTTT. The genes are TRBV7-6 and TRBJ2-2, with D perhaps TRBD2 (6 bases). V lost 5 bases and J 4 bases, leaving 14 bases between the germline ends. Germline V gene sequence: CDR1 SGHVS, CDR2 FNYEAQ. The CDR3 spans 15 residues.

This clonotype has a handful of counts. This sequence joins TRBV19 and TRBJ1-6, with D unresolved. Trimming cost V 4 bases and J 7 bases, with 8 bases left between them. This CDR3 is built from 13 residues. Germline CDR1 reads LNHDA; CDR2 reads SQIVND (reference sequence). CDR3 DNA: TGTGCCAGTAGTAGCGACGGAAATTCACCCCTCCACTTT. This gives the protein CASSSDGNSPLHF.

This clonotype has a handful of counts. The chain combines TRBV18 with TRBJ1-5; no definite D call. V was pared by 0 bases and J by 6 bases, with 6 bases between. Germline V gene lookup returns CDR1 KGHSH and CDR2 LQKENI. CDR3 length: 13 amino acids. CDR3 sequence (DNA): TGTGCCAGCTCACCACCGGAGGGTCAGCCCCAGCATTTT. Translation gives CASSPPEGQPQHF.

DNA for the CDR3: TGCGCCAGCAGCTTGGGAATCCCGGACGCTCGGTTAGAGACCCAGTACTTC. Translated: CASSLGIPDARLETQYF. The J gene is TRBJ2-5, the V gene TRBV5-1; D remains ambiguous. The CDR3 consists of 17 residues. Germline V gene lookup returns CDR1 SGHRS and CDR2 YFSETQ. V gave up 0 bases and J gave up 4 bases, with 19 bases separating them.

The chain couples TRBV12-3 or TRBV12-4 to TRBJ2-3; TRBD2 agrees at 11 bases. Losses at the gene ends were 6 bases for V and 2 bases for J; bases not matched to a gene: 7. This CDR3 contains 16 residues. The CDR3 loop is CASSRGLAEDTDTQYF. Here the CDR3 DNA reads TGTGCCAGCAGCCGGGGACTAGCGGAAGACACAGATACGCAGTATTTT.

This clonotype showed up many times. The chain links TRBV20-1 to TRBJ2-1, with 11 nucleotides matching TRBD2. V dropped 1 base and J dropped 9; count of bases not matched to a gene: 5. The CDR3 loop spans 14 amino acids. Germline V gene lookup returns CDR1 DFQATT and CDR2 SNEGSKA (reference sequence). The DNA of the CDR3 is TGCAGTGCTAGAGTTAGCGGGGGGGGCGGTGAGCAGTTCTTC. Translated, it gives CSARVSGGGGEQFF.

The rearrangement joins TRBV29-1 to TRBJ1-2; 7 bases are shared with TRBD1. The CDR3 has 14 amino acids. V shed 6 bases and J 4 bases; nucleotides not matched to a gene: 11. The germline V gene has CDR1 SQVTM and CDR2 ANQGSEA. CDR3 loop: CSVAQGTTGYGYTF. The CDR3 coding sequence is TGCAGCGTCGCACAGGGGACGACTGGCTATGGCTACACCTTC.

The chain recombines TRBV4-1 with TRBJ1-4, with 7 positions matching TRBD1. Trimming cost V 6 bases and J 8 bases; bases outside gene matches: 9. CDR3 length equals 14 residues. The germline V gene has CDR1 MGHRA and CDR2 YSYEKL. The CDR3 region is CASSRQGLKEKLFF. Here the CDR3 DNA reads TGCGCCAGCAGTCGACAGGGTCTGAAGGAAAAACTGTTTTTT.

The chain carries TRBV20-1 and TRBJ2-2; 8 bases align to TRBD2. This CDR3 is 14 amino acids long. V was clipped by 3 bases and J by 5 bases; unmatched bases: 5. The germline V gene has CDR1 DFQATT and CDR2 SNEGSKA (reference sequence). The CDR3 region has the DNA TGCAGTGCTAGGCCCCAGCGGGGGACCGGGGAGCTGTTTTTT. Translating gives CSARPQRGTGELFF.

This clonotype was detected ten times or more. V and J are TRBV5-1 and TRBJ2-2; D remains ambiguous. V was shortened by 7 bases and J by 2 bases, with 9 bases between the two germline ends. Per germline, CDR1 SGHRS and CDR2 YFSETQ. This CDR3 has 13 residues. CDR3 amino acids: CASQTTNTGELFF. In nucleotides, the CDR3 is TGCGCCAGCCAAACTACCAACACCGGGGAGCTGTTTTTT.

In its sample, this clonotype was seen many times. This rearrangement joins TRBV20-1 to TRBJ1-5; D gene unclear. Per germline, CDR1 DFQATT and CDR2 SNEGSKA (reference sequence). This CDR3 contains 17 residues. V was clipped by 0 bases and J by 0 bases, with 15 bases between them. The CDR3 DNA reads TGCAGTGCTAGAGATCCTTGGGCCCATTATAGCAATCAGCCCCAGCATTTT. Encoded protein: CSARDPWAHYSNQPQHF.

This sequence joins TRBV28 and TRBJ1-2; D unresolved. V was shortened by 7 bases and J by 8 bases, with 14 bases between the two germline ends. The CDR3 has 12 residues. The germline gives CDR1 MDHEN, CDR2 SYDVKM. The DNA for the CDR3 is TGTGCCAGCACCGACGAAATGCGAGGCTACACCTTC. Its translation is CASTDEMRGYTF.

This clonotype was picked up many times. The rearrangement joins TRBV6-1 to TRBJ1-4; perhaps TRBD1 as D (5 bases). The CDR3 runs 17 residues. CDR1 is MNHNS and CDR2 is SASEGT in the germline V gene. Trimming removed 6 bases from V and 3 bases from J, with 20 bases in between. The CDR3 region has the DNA TGTGCCAGCAGGCGGCGGGGCGCGATACGCCCTAATGAAAAACTGTTTTTT. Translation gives CASRRRGAIRPNEKLFF.

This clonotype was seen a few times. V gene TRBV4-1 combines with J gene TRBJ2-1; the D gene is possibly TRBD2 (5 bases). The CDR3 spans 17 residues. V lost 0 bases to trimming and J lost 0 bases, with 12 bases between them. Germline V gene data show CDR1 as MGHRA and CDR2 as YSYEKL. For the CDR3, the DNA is TGCGCCAGCAGCCAAGAACCGGTAGGGAGCTCCTACAATGAGCAGTTCTTC. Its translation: CASSQEPVGSSYNEQFF.

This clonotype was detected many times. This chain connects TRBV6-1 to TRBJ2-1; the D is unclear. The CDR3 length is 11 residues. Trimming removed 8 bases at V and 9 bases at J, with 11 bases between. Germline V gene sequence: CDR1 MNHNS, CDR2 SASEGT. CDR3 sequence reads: CASQNPLEQFF. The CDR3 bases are TGTGCCAGCCAGAACCCGCTTGAGCAGTTCTTC.

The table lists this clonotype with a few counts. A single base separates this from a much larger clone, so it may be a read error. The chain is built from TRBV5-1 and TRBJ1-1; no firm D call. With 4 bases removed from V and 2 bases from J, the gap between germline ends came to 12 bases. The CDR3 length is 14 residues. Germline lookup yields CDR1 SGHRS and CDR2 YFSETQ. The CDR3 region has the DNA TGCGCCAGCAGCGTTGGCCCAAGAAACACTGAAGCTTTCTTT. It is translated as CASSVGPRNTEAFF.

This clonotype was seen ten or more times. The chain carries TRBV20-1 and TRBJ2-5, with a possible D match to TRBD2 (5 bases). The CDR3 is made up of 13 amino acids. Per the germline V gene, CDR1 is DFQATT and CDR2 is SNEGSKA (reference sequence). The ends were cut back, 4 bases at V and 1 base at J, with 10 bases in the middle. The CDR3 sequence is CSAIFSAQETQYF. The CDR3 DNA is TGCAGTGCTATATTTAGCGCCCAAGAGACCCAGTACTTC.

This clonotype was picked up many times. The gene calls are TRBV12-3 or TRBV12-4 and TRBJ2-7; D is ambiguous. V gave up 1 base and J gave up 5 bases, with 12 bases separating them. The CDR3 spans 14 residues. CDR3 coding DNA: TGTGCCAGCAGTTTAGGGGCCCCGATTCACGAGCAGTACTTC. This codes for CASSLGAPIHEQYF.

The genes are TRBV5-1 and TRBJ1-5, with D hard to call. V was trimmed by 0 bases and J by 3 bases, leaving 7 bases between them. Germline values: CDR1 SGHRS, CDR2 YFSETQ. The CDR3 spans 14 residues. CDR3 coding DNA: TGCGCCAGCAGCTTGGCCGGGAACAATCAGCCCCAGCATTTT. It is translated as CASSLAGNNQPQHF.

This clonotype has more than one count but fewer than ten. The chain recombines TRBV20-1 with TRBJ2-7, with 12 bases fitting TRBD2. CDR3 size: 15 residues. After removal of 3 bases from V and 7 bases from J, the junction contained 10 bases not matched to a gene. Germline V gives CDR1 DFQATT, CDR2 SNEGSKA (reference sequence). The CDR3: CSASLSSGGAREQYF. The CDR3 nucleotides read TGCAGTGCTAGTCTCTCTAGCGGGGGGGCCCGTGAGCAGTACTTC.

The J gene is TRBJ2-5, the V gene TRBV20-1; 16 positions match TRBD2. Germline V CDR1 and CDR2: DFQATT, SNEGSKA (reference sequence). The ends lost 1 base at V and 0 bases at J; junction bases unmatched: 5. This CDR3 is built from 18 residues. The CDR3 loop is CSARGGTSGGAYQETQYF. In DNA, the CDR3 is TGCAGTGCTAGAGGCGGGACTAGCGGGGGGGCGTACCAAGAGACCCAGTACTTC.